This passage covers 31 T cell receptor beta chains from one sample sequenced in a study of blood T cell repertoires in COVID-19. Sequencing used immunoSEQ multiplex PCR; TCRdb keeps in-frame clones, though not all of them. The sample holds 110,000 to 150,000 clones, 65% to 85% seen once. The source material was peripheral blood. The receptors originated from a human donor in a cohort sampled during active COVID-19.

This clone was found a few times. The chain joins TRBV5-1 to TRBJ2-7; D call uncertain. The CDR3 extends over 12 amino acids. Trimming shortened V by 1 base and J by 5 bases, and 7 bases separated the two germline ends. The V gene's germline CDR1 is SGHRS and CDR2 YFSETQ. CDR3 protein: CASSLTDDEQYF. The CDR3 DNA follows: TGCGCCAGCAGCTTGACAGACGACGAGCAGTACTTC.

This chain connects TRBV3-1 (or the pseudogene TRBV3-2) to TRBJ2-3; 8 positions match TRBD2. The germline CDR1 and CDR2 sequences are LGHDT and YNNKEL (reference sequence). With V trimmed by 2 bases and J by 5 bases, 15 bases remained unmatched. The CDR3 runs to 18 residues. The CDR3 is CASSQMGLAGLGGDTQYF. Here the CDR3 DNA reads TGTGCCAGCAGCCAAATGGGGCTAGCGGGTCTCGGGGGAGATACGCAGTATTTT.

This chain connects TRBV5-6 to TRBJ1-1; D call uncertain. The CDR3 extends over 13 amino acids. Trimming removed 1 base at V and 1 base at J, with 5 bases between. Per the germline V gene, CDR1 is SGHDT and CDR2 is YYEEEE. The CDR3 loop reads CASSLRRNTEAFF. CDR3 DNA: TGTGCCAGCAGCTTGAGGAGGAACACTGAAGCTTTCTTT. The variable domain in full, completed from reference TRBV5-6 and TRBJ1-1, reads DAGVTQSPTHLIKTRGQQVTLRCSPKSGHDTVSWYQQALGQGPQFIFQYYEEEERQRGNFPDRFSGHQFPNYSSELNVNALLLGDSALYLCASSLRRNTEAFFGQGTRLTVV.

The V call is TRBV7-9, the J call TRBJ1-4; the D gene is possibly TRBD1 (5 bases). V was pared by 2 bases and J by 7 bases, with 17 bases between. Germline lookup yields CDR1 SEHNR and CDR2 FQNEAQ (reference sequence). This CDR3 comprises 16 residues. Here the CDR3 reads CASSLKQVVVGEKLFF. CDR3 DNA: TGTGCCAGCAGCTTAAAACAGGTCGTGGTCGGTGAAAAACTGTTTTTT. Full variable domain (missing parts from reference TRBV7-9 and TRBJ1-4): DTGVSQNPRHKITKRGQNVTFRCDPISEHNRLYWYRQTLGQGPEFLTYFQNEAQLEKSRLLSDRFSAERPKGSFSTLEIQRTEQGDSAMYLCASSLKQVVVGEKLFFGSGTQLSVL.

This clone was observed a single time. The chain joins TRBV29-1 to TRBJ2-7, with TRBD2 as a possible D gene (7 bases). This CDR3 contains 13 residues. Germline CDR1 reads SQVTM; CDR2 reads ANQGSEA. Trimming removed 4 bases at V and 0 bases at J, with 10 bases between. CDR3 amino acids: CSVARGRSYEQYF. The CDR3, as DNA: TGCAGCGTTGCGCGGGGGCGCTCCTACGAGCAGTACTTC.

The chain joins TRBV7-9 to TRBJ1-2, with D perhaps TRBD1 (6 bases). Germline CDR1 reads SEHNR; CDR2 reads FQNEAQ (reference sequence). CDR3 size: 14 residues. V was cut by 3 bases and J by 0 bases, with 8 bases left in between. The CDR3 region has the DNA TGTGCCAGCAGCTTCGGACAGTCTAACTATGGCTACACCTTC. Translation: CASSFGQSNYGYTF. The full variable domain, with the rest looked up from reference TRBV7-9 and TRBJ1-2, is DTGVSQNPRHKITKRGQNVTFRCDPISEHNRLYWYRQTLGQGPEFLTYFQNEAQLEKSRLLSDRFSAERPKGSFSTLEIQRTEQGDSAMYLCASSFGQSNYGYTFGSGTRLTVV.

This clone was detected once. CDR3 in DNA: TGTGCCTCCACAGGGGGCTCCTACGAGCAGTACTTC. Translated, it gives CASTGGSYEQYF. This chain uses TRBV6-5 with TRBJ2-7; 8 nucleotides line up with TRBD1. Germline-derived CDR1 and CDR2 are MNHEY and SVGAGI. V lost 11 bases to trimming and J lost 0 bases; unmatched junction nucleotides: 3. The CDR3 is made up of 12 amino acids.

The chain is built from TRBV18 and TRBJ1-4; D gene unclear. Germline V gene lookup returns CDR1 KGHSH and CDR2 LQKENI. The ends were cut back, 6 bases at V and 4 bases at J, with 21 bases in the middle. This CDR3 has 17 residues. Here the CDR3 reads CASSLLPSGIGNEKLFF. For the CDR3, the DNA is TGTGCCAGCTCCCTACTCCCCTCGGGGATCGGTAATGAAAAACTGTTTTTT.

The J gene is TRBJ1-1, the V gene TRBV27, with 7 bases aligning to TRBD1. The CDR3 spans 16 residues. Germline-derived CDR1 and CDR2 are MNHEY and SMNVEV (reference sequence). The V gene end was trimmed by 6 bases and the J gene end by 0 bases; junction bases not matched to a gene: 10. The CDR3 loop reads CASRPRSGTVNTEAFF. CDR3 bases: TGTGCCAGCAGACCCCGATCCGGGACAGTGAACACTGAAGCTTTCTTT.

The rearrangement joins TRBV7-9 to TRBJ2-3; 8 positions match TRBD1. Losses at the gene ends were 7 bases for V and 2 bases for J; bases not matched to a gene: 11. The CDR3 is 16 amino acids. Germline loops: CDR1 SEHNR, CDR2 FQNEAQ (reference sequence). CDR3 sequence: CASTDATGVNTDTQYF. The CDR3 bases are TGTGCCAGCACCGACGCGACAGGGGTCAACACAGATACGCAGTATTTT.

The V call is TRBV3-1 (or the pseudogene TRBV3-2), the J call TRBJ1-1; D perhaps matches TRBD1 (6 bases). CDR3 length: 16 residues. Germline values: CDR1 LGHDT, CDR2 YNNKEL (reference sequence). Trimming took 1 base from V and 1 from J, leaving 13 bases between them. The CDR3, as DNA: TGTGCCAGCAGCCAAGGTGCGGGGGCGTCGAACACTGAAGCTTTCTTT. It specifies CASSQGAGASNTEAFF.

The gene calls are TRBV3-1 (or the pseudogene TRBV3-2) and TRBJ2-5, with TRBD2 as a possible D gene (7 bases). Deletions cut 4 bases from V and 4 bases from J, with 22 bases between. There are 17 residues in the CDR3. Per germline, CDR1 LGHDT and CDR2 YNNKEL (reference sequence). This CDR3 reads CASSPSRGASFRETQYF. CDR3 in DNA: TGTGCCAGCAGCCCTTCACGGGGGGCCTCGTTCAGAGAGACCCAGTACTTC.

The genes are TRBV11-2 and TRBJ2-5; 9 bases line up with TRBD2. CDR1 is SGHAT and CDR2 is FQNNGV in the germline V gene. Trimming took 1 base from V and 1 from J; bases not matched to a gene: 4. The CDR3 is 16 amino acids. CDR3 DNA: TGTGCCAGCAGCTTAGGGACTAGCGTCCTCCAAGAGACCCAGTACTTC. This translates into CASSLGTSVLQETQYF. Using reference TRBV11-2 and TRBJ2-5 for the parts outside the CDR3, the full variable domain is EAGVAQSPRYKIIEKRQSVAFWCNPISGHATLYWYQQILGQGPKLLIQFQNNGVVDDSQLPKDRFSAERLKGVDSTLKIQPAKLEDSAVYLCASSLGTSVLQETQYFGPGTRLLVL.

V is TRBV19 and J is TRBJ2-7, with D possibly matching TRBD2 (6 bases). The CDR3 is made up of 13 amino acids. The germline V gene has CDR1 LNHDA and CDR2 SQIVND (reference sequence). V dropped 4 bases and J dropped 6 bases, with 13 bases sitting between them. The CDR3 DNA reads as TGTGCCAGTAGTACCCTCGGGGGTTCCGAGCAGTACTTC. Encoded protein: CASSTLGGSEQYF.

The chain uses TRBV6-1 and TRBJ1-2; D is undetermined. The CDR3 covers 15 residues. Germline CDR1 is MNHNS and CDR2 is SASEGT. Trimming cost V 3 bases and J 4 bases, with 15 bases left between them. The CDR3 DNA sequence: TGTGCCAGCAGTGAGGGCTTGGGTACGCTCTATGGCTACACCTTC. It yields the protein CASSEGLGTLYGYTF.

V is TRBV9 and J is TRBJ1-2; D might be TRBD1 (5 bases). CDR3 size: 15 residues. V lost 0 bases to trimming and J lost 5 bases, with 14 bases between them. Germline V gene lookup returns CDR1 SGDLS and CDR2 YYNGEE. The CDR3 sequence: CASSVAGQRGYGYTF. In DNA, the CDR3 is TGTGCCAGCAGCGTAGCAGGGCAACGTGGGTATGGCTACACCTTC.

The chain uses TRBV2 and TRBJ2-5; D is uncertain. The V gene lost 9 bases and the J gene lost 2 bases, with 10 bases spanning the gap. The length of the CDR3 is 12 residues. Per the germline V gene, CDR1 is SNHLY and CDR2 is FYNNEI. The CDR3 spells CARSSSQETQYF. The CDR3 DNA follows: TGTGCCAGGTCCTCGAGTCAAGAGACCCAGTACTTC.

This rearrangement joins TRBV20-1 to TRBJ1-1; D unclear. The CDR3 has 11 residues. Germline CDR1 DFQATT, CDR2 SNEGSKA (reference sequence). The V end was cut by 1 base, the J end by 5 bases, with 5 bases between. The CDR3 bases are TGCAGTGCTAGAGGCGGAACTGAAGCTTTCTTT. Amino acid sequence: CSARGGTEAFF.

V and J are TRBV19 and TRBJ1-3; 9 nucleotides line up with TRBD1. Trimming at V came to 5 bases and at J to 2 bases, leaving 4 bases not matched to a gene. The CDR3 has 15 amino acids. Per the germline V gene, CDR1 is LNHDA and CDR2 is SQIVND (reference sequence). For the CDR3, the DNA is TGTGCCAGTAGTCCCGGACAGGGGACTGGAAACACCATATATTTT. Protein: CASSPGQGTGNTIYF.

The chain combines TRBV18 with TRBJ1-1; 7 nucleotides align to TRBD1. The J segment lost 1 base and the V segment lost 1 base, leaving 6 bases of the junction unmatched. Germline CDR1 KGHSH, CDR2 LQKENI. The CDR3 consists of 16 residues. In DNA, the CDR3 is TGTGCCAGCTCACCACTGACAGGGAAGGGGAACACTGAAGCTTTCTTT. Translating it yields CASSPLTGKGNTEAFF.

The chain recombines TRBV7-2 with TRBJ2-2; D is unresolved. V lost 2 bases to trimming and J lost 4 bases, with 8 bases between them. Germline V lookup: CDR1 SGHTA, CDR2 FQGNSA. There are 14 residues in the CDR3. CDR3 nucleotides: TGTGCCAGCAGCTTACTGACACTCACCGGGGAGCTGTTTTTT. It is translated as CASSLLTLTGELFF.

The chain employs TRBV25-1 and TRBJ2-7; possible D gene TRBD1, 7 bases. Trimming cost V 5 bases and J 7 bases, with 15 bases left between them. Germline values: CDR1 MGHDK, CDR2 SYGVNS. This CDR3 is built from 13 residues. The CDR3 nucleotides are TGTGCCAGCAGTCCCCCAGGGGGGTATGAGCAGTACTTC. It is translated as CASSPPGGYEQYF.

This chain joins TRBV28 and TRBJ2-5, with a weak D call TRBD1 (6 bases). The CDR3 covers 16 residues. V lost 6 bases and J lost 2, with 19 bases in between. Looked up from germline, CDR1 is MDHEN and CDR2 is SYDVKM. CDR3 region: CASRTAGDGFQETQYF. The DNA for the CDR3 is TGTGCCAGCAGGACCGCAGGGGATGGGTTTCAAGAGACCCAGTACTTC.

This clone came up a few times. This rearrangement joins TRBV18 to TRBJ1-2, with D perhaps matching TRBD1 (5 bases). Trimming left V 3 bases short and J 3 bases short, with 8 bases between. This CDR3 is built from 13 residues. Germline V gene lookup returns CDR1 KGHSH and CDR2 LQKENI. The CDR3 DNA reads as TGTGCCAGCTCACCGGGCAGGGACTATGGCTACACCTTC. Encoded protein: CASSPGRDYGYTF.

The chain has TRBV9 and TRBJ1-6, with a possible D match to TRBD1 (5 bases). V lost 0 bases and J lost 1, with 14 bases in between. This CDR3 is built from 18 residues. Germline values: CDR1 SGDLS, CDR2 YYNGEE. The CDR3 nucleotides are TGTGCCAGCAGCGTAGCTACGGGGGTTGGATCCTATAATTCACCCCTCCACTTT. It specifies CASSVATGVGSYNSPLHF. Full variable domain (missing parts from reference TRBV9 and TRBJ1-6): DSGVTQTPKHLITATGQRVTLRCSPRSGDLSVYWYQQSLDQGLQFLIQYYNGEERAKGNILERFSAQQFPDLHSELNLSSLELGDSALYFCASSVATGVGSYNSPLHFGNGTRLTVT.

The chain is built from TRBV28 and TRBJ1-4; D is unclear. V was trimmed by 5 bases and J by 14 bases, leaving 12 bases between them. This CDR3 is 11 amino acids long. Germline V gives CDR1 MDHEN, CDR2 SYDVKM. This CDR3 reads CASSDRGGLFF. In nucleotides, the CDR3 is TGTGCCAGCAGTGACCGGGGAGGGCTGTTTTTT.

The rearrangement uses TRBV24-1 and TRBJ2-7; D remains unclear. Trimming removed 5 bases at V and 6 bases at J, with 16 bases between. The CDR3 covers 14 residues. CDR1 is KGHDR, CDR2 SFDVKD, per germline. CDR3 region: CATSAPGISSEQYF. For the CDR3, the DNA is TGTGCCACCAGTGCCCCCGGTATAAGCTCCGAGCAGTACTTC.

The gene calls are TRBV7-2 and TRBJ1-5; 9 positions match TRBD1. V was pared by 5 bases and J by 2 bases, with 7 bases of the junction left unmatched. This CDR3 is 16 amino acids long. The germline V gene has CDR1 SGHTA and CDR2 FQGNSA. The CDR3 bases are TGTGCCAGCAGCGTCCGGGACAGGGATCGCAATCAGCCCCAGCATTTT. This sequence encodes CASSVRDRDRNQPQHF.

The CDR3 loop reads CASSPTTDRGLGNQPQHF. CDR3 DNA: TGTGCCAGCAGCCCAACTACGGACAGGGGGCTAGGGAATCAGCCCCAGCATTTT. V usage is TRBV7-6 and J usage is TRBJ1-5, with TRBD1 matching over 11 bases. The CDR3 is made up of 18 amino acids. J gave up 4 bases and V 5 bases, and 13 bases lay outside the gene matches. CDR1 and CDR2 from the germline V gene are SGHVS and FNYEAQ.

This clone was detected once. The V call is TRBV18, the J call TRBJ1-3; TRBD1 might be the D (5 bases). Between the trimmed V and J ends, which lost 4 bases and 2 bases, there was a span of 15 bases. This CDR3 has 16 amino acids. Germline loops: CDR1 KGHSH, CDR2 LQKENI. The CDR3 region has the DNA TGTGCCAGCTCACGAACGGGGGGATTTGCTGGAAACACCATATATTTT. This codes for CASSRTGGFAGNTIYF.

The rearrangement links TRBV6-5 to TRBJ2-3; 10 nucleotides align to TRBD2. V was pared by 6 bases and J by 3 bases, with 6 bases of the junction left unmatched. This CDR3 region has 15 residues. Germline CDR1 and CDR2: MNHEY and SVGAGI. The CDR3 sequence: CASSAGLAPTDTQYF. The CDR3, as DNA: TGTGCCAGCAGCGCGGGACTAGCGCCGACAGATACGCAGTATTTT.